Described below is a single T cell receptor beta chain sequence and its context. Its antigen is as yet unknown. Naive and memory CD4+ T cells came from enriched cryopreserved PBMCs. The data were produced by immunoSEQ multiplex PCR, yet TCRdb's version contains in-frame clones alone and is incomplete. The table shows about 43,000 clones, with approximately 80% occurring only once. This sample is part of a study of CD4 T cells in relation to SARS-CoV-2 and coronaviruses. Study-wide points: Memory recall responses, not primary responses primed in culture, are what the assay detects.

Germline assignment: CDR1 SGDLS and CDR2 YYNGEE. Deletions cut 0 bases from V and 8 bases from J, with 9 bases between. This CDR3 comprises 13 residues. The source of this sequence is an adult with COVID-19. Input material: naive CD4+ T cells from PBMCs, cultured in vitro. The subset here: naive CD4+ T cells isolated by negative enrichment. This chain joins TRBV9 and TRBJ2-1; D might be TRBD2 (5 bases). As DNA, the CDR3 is TGTGCCAGCAGCGTAGTGGTCGGGGATGAGCAGTTCTTC. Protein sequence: CASSVVVGDEQFF.